A selection of T cell receptor beta chains follows, all from one sample in a study of response to subunit inactivated influenza vaccine. TCRdb recomputed calls from the RT-PCR reads with MiXCR, one row per CDR3 protein. Of 530,000 or so distinct CDR3 sequences in the sample, roughly 15% were seen once. Source: PBMCs from blood, taken about 13 days after vaccination. The receptors originated from a man aged 45-65 years who received an inactivated influenza vaccine. Each CDR3 is given with its conserved first and last residue. D genes are given only for firm matches. Only some rows state a clone size, as once, few, many or a class for expanded clones.

cdr3_aa cdr3_nt v_call d_call j_call clone_size
CATSRESRATGNTIYF TGTGCCACCAGCAGAGAGTCCCGGGCCACTGGAAACACCATATATTTT TRBV15 NA TRBJ1-3 few
CASSLAWDSPYYEQYF TGTGCCAGCAGCTTAGCGTGGGACAGCCCCTACTACGAGCAGTACTTC TRBV7-2 TRBD1 TRBJ2-7 few
CASSLGGAGDPSYEQYF TGTGCCAGCAGCTTAGGGGGAGCGGGCGACCCCTCCTACGAGCAGTACTTC TRBV7-6 NA TRBJ2-7 few
CSATDRGGYTGELFF TGCAGTGCCACGGACAGGGGGGGCTACACCGGGGAGCTGTTTTTT TRBV20-1 TRBD1 TRBJ2-2 many
CASSYSVQQGDYGYTF TGTGCCAGCAGTTACTCGGTTCAACAGGGGGACTATGGCTACACCTTC TRBV6-2/TRBV6-3 TRBD1 TRBJ1-2 NA
CASSLGTGGGGQPQHF TGCGCCAGCAGCTTGGGGACAGGGGGCGGCGGTCAGCCCCAGCATTTT TRBV5-1 TRBD1 TRBJ1-5 few
CASSQVGESETQYF TGCGCCAGCAGCCAAGTTGGGGAGAGTGAGACCCAGTACTTC TRBV4-1 NA TRBJ2-5 NA
CSALDRDNYGYTF TGCAGTGCTTTAGACAGGGATAACTATGGCTACACCTTC TRBV20-1 TRBD1 TRBJ1-2 NA
CASFDYSYEQYF TGTGCCAGCTTCGACTATTCCTACGAGCAGTACTTC TRBV6-2/TRBV6-3 NA TRBJ2-7 NA
CSVTGVFNYNEQFF TGCAGCGTTACAGGGGTCTTCAACTACAATGAGCAGTTCTTC TRBV29-1 TRBD1 TRBJ2-1 many
CASNGQLGETQYF TGTGCCAGCAATGGACAGTTGGGCGAGACCCAGTACTTC TRBV2 NA TRBJ2-5 few
CASSPILRVSEQYF TGTGCCAGCAGCCCCATACTACGGGTCAGCGAGCAGTACTTC TRBV14 NA TRBJ2-7 NA
CASSDLGLAGTGELFF TGCGCCAGCAGTGACCTGGGGCTAGCGGGGACCGGGGAGCTGTTTTTT TRBV10-2 TRBD2 TRBJ2-2 few
CASSLGFEGNYGYTF TGTGCCAGCAGTTTAGGTTTTGAGGGGAACTATGGCTACACCTTC TRBV12-3/TRBV12-4 NA TRBJ1-2 few
CATSDFLPGVGTDTQYF TGTGCCACCAGTGATTTTCTGCCTGGAGTGGGCACAGATACGCAGTATTTT TRBV24-1 NA TRBJ2-3 NA
CASSWSISSYEQYF TGCGCCAGCAGCTGGTCAATCAGCTCCTACGAGCAGTACTTC TRBV5-1 NA TRBJ2-7 NA
CASSTRLAQYNEQFF TGTGCCAGCTCAACAAGACTAGCGCAATACAATGAGCAGTTCTTC TRBV18 TRBD2 TRBJ2-1 NA
CSARDRRWTEAFF TGCAGTGCTAGAGATCGACGGTGGACTGAAGCTTTCTTT TRBV20-1 NA TRBJ1-1 few
CSAKGAYETQYF TGCAGTGCTAAGGGCGCGTACGAGACCCAGTACTTC TRBV20-1 NA TRBJ2-5 few
CASTPSWTDTQYF TGTGCCAGCACCCCCAGTTGGACAGATACGCAGTATTTT TRBV16 NA TRBJ2-3 few
CASIQDYTTDTQYF TGTGCCAGCATCCAAGATTACACCACAGATACGCAGTATTTT TRBV12-3/TRBV12-4 NA TRBJ2-3 few
CSATGDLNTGELFF TGCAGTGCCACAGGGGATTTGAACACCGGGGAGCTGTTTTTT TRBV20-1 TRBD1 TRBJ2-2 NA
CASSSPSTSTDTQYF TGTGCCAGCAGTTCCCCATCGACAAGCACAGATACGCAGTATTTT TRBV6-2/TRBV6-3 NA TRBJ2-3 few
CATSDPDRADIQYF TGTGCCACCAGTGACCCCGACAGGGCAGACATTCAGTACTTC TRBV24-1 TRBD1 TRBJ2-4 few
CSVERQRVRGYTF TGCAGCGTTGAACGGCAGAGAGTCAGGGGCTACACCTTC TRBV29-1 NA TRBJ1-2 few
CASSGRGDGYTF TGTGCCAGCAGCGGCCGGGGCGATGGCTACACCTTC TRBV12-3/TRBV12-4 NA TRBJ1-2 many
CASSYTGTGGSYEQYF TGTGCCAGCAGTTACACGGGGACAGGGGGTAGCTACGAGCAGTACTTC TRBV6-5 TRBD1 TRBJ2-7 few
CASSVDGGVTDTQYF TGTGCCAGCAGCGTAGATGGGGGGGTAACAGATACGCAGTATTTT TRBV9 TRBD2 TRBJ2-3 few
CASSKTGGSQPQHF TGTGCCAGCAGTAAGACAGGGGGCAGTCAGCCCCAGCATTTT TRBV12-3/TRBV12-4 TRBD1 TRBJ1-5 NA
CASSMDRVTEAFF TGTGCCAGCAGCATGGACAGGGTTACTGAAGCTTTCTTT TRBV12-3/TRBV12-4 TRBD1 TRBJ1-1 many
CASSLSGTPSIGEQYF TGTGCCAGCAGCTTAAGCGGGACTCCATCGATCGGCGAGCAGTACTTC TRBV7-8 TRBD2 TRBJ2-7 NA
CASSFRGPGGELFF TGTGCCAGCAGTTTCAGGGGGCCGGGCGGGGAGCTGTTTTTT TRBV7-2 TRBD1 TRBJ2-2 few
CASSFGLAVQETQYF TGTGCCAGCAGTTTCGGCCTAGCGGTACAAGAGACCCAGTACTTC TRBV28 TRBD2 TRBJ2-5 few
CASTRLGQGISYGYTF TGTGCCAGCACCCGCCTGGGACAGGGGATAAGCTATGGCTACACCTTC TRBV12-3/TRBV12-4 TRBD1 TRBJ1-2 few
CASSSITSGEQYF TGTGCCAGCAGCTCCATTACTAGCGGCGAGCAGTACTTC TRBV7-2 TRBD2 TRBJ2-7 NA
CASSLGARGGRSDTQYF TGTGCCAGCAGCTTAGGAGCCCGGGGGGGCCGGTCAGATACGCAGTATTTT TRBV11-2 TRBD2 TRBJ2-3 NA
CASSSGLAGGHISTDTQYF TGCGCCAGCAGCTCCGGACTAGCGGGGGGGCACATCAGCACAGATACGCAGTATTTT TRBV5-1 TRBD2 TRBJ2-3 NA
CASSEVEGHYGYTF TGTGCCAGCAGTGAAGTGGAGGGTCACTATGGCTACACCTTC TRBV6-1 NA TRBJ1-2 NA
CASSWGVNEQFF TGTGCCAGCAGTTGGGGTGTTAATGAGCAGTTCTTC TRBV6-2/TRBV6-3 NA TRBJ2-1 few
CASSFGTGDHEQYF TGTGCCAGCAGCTTCGGGACAGGGGACCACGAGCAGTACTTC TRBV5-5 TRBD1 TRBJ2-7 NA
CSAREGTGYNQPQHF TGCAGTGCTAGAGAGGGGACAGGTTACAATCAGCCCCAGCATTTT TRBV20-1 TRBD1 TRBJ1-5 NA
CSARVGGTYEQYF TGCAGTGCTAGAGTCGGGGGCACCTACGAGCAGTACTTC TRBV20-1 NA TRBJ2-7 NA
CASSQVLAGFLGEFF TGTGCCAGCAGCCAAGTGCTAGCGGGATTTTTAGGGGAGTTCTTC TRBV3-1 TRBD2 TRBJ2-1 few
CASSFSGGAVQFF TGTGCCAGCAGTTTTAGCGGGGGGGCGGTGCAGTTCTTC TRBV12-3/TRBV12-4 TRBD2 TRBJ2-1 NA
CATSRRLFGRYEQYF TGTGCCACCAGCAGACGACTCTTTGGCCGTTACGAGCAGTACTTC TRBV15 NA TRBJ2-7 few
CASSPLADEQFF TGTGCCAGCAGCCCGTTAGCTGATGAGCAGTTCTTC TRBV7-9 NA TRBJ2-1 many
CASSLRGEANEKLFF TGCGCCAGCAGCCTCCGGGGGGAGGCTAATGAAAAACTGTTTTTT TRBV5-1 NA TRBJ1-4 NA
CASSTMNTEAFF TGTGCCAGCAGCACCATGAACACTGAAGCTTTCTTT TRBV7-9 NA TRBJ1-1 NA
CASRLGRYNEQFF TGTGCCAGCAGGTTAGGCAGGTACAATGAGCAGTTCTTC TRBV12-3/TRBV12-4 NA TRBJ2-1 NA
CSVGQGGTQYF TGCAGCGTTGGACAGGGGGGGACCCAGTACTTC TRBV29-1 TRBD1 TRBJ2-5 many
CASTPGVWESTDTQYF TGCGCCAGCACCCCGGGAGTGTGGGAGAGCACAGATACGCAGTATTTT TRBV5-1 NA TRBJ2-3 NA
CASSLEPPTGNEKLFF TGTGCCAGCAGCTTAGAGCCCCCGACAGGGAATGAAAAACTGTTTTTT TRBV7-8 TRBD1 TRBJ1-4 NA